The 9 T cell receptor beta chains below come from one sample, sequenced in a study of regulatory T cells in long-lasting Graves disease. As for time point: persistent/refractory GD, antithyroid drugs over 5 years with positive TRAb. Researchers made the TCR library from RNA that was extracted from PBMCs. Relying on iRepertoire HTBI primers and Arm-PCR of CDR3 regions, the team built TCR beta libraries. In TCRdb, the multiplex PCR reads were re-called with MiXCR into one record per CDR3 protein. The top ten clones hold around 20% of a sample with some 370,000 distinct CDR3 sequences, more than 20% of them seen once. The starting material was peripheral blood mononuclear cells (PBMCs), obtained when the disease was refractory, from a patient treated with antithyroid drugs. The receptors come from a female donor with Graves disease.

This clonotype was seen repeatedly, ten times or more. CDR3: CASLPLGQGLNQPQHF. CDR3 in DNA: TGTGCCAGCCTACCGCTGGGACAGGGGTTGAATCAGCCCCAGCATTTT. V is TRBV28 and J is TRBJ1-5, with 10 bases lining up with TRBD1. Germline CDR1 MDHEN, CDR2 SYDVKM. This CDR3 is 16 amino acids long. J gave up 4 bases and V 8 bases, and 11 bases lay outside the gene matches.

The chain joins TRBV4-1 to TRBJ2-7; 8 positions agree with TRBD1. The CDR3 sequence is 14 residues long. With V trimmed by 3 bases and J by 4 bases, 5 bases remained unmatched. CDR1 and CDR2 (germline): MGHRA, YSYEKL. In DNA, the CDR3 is TGCGCCAGCAGCCAGTGGACAGGGAGTTACGAGCAGTACTTC. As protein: CASSQWTGSYEQYF.

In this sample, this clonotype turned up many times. The CDR3 here is CASSSQTGGTEAFF. Here the CDR3 DNA reads TGTGCCAGCAGTTCCCAGACAGGGGGCACTGAAGCTTTCTTT. The chain carries TRBV6-5 and TRBJ1-1, with 9 bases fitting TRBD1. Germline CDR1 and CDR2: MNHEY and SVGAGI. The CDR3 runs 14 residues. The ends lost 4 bases at V and 4 bases at J; junction bases unmatched: 4.

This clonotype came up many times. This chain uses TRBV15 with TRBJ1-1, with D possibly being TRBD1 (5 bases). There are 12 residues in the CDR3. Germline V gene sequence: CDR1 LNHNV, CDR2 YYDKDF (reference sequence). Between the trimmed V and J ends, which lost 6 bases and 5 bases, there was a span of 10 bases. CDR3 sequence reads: CATREGDTEAFF. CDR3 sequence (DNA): TGTGCCACCAGAGAAGGGGATACTGAAGCTTTCTTT. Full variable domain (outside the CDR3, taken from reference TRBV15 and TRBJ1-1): DAMVIQNPRYQVTQFGKPVTLSCSQTLNHNVMYWYQQKSSQAPKLLFHYYDKDFNNEADTPDNFQSRRPNTSFCFLDIRSPGLGDTAMYLCATREGDTEAFFGQGTRLTVV.

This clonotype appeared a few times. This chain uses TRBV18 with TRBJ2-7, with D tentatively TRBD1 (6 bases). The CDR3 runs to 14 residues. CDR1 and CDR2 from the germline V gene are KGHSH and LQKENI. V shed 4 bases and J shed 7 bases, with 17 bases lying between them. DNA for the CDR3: TGTGCCAGCTCACTCGGGGCAGGGGCAGGGGAGCAGTACTTC. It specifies CASSLGAGAGEQYF. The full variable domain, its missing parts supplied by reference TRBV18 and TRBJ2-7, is NAGVMQNPRHLVRRRGQEARLRCSPMKGHSHVYWYRQLPEEGLKFMVYLQKENIIDESGMPKERFSAEFPKEGPSILRIQQVVRGDSAAYFCASSLGAGAGEQYFGPGTRLTVT.

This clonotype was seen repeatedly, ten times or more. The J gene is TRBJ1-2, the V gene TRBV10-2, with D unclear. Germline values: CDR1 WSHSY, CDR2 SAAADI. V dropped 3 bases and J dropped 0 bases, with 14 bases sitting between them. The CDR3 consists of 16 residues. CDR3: CASSDITELTNYGYTF. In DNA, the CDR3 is TGCGCCAGCAGTGATATTACAGAGCTAACTAACTATGGCTACACCTTC.

The CDR3 DNA reads as TGTGCCACCACTGTCGGCGAGAGGGCTGCAGAGACCCAGTACTTC. Its protein is CATTVGERAAETQYF. This chain links TRBV28 with TRBJ2-5; D is perhaps TRBD2 (5 bases). Trimming pared 10 bases from V and 4 bases from J, leaving 22 bases between. Germline V gene data show CDR1 as MDHEN and CDR2 as SYDVKM. This CDR3 is 15 amino acids long.

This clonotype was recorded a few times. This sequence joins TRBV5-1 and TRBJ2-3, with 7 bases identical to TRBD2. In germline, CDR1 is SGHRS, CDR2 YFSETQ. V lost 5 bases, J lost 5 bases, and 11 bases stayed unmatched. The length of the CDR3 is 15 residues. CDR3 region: CASRPGAGVLDTQYF. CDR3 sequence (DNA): TGCGCCAGCAGGCCTGGTGCGGGAGTCCTAGATACGCAGTATTTT.

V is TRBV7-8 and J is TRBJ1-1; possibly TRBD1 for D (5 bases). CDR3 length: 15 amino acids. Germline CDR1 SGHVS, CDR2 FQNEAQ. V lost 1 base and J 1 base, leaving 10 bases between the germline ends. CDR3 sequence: CASSLGGRGNTEAFF. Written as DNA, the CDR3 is TGTGCCAGCAGCTTAGGGGGAAGGGGGAACACTGAAGCTTTCTTT.